This TCR beta chain is from a study of shared clonotypes between healthy human individuals. Study observations and caveats: Larger estimated richness was generally seen in naive subsets than in memory subsets. With several donors compared, around 5% of naive CD4 clonotypes were shared.

The V and J ends lost 1 base and 3 bases, in that order; junction bases with no gene match: 5. Germline CDR1 is SQVTM and CDR2 is ANQGSEA. The CDR3 has 14 amino acids. Generated by immunoSEQ multiplex PCR, the TCRdb table keeps only in-frame clones and is missing some. This sample has 1,500,000 or so clones, with roughly 96% found just once. As to this clone: Its target is unknown.

The chain joins TRBV29-1 to TRBJ2-7; 8 bases align to TRBD1. Sequencing was carried out using naive CD4+ T cells sorted from blood. Subset here: CD45RA+ positively selected. The TCR comes from a man younger than 40 in good health. Here the CDR3 DNA reads TGCAGCGTTGAAGGGGCTACAGGGGGCTACGAGCAGTACTTC. This encodes CSVEGATGGYEQYF.